This T cell receptor beta chain was recorded in a study of blood T cell repertoires in COVID-19. The wider study: Material from acute and convalescent COVID-19 was sourced from the United States, Italy and Spain. From T cells, B-cell-depleted T cells, or PBMCs came the material, which was cDNA or gDNA.

Cohort 3 recovered donors had two negative PCRs, clearance, or symptom resolution. Per the study methods: Amplification with reference gene primers provided the estimates of nucleated cell counts. Sequenced by immunoSEQ multiplex PCR; TCRdb stores in-frame clones only, minus some. The V and J calls and clone size come from that table; D and trimming were worked out from the DNA. The repertoire holds approximately 170,000 clones, roughly 84% seen once, with 3.2% in the top ten. The germline CDR1 and CDR2 sequences are SGHDT and YYEEEE. The V end lost 4 bases, the J end lost 1 base, and 9 bases lay between the germline ends. The CDR3 consists of 14 residues.

The TCR was taken from a woman aged 30 to 39 who had recovered from COVID-19. The rearrangement uses TRBV5-6 and TRBJ1-3; no clear D. The source material was PBMCs or T cells enriched from blood (not recorded which). The CDR3 DNA reads as TGTGCCAGCAGCCGACGGGGTTCTGGAAACACCATATATTTT. Its translation is CASSRRGSGNTIYF.